Sequencing of this T cell receptor (beta chain) was carried out in a study of blood T cell repertoires in COVID-19. Study in general: From the United States, Italy and Spain came samples of acute and convalescent COVID-19. Nucleic acid was either cDNA or gDNA, and it came from T cells, B-cell-depleted T cells, or PBMCs.

Some clones are missing from TCRdb's copy, which holds only in-frame ones; the method was immunoSEQ multiplex PCR. The sample lists under 350,000 clones; roughly 89% were seen once. Trimming took off 3 bases at V and 2 bases at J, with 11 bases between the two ends. Germline V CDR1 and CDR2: SGHRS, YFSETQ. This CDR3 contains 14 residues. The chain combines TRBV5-1 with TRBJ1-2; D not certain. The specimen sequenced was peripheral blood. The sequence was collected from a man aged 40-50 years with acute or convalescent COVID-19. CDR3 amino acids: CASSSSFQNYGYTF. The CDR3 region has the DNA TGCGCCAGCAGCTCGTCGTTTCAGAACTATGGCTACACCTTC.